The rows below give T cell receptor beta chains drawn from one sample of a study of regulatory T cells in long-lasting Graves disease. TCRdb recomputed calls from the multiplex PCR reads with MiXCR, one row per CDR3 protein. This sample has 200,000 to 300,000 distinct CDR3 sequences, with 20% found just once. Sequencing was performed on peripheral blood mononuclear cells (PBMCs), taken at new diagnosis, from a patient treated with antithyroid drugs. The receptor source for this set is a female donor with Graves disease. CDR3s include the opening cysteine and the closing phenylalanine or tryptophan. A D gene is named only where the DNA matches it firmly. Expanded clones are given a class, and other clones once, few, many or no size at all.

>TRBV2|15|many|TRBD1|TRBJ1-2
CASSFGTGGLDGYTF
TGTGCCAGCAGCTTCGGGACAGGTGGATTGGATGGCTACACCTTC
>TRBV6-1|15|few|.|TRBJ1-6
CASSERSSYNSPLHF
TGTGCCAGCAGTGAAAGGAGCTCCTATAATTCACCCCTCCACTTT
>TRBV11-2|14|.|.|TRBJ2-7
CASRLPGLAYEQYF
TGTGCCAGCAGACTCCCGGGACTGGCCTACGAGCAGTACTTC
>TRBV9|15|few|.|TRBJ2-3
CASSVDRFGGDTQYF
TGTGCCAGCAGCGTAGATCGATTTGGGGGAGATACGCAGTATTTT
>TRBV5-6|13|few|.|TRBJ2-1
CASSFRTQSEQFF
TGTGCCAGCAGCTTCCGGACTCAGTCTGAGCAGTTCTTC
>TRBV5-1|16|once|TRBD1|TRBJ2-2
CASSGYRGLRTGELFF
TGCGCCAGCAGCGGTTACAGGGGGCTACGAACCGGGGAGCTGTTTTTT
>TRBV7-2|14|.|TRBD2|TRBJ2-5
CASSRTSAQETQYF
TGTGCCAGCAGTCGGACTAGCGCCCAAGAGACCCAGTACTTC
>TRBV5-1|15|many|TRBD1|TRBJ2-3
CASSLGVRGQDTQYF
TGCGCCAGCAGCTTGGGGGTCAGGGGGCAGGATACGCAGTATTTT
>TRBV12-3/TRBV12-4|14|few|.|TRBJ1-1
CASSEPLQGLSAFF
TGTGCCAGCAGTGAACCCTTACAGGGACTCTCAGCTTTCTTT
>TRBV11-2|13|many|TRBD1|TRBJ2-7
CASSRQGTGRQYF
TGTGCCAGCAGCCGACAGGGTACGGGTCGGCAGTACTTC
>TRBV20-1|15|many|TRBD2|TRBJ2-3
CSAELAEARTDTQYF
TGCAGTGCTGAACTAGCGGAAGCCCGCACAGATACGCAGTATTTT
>TRBV12-3/TRBV12-4|14|few|TRBD1|TRBJ1-5
CASTLRGSNQPQHF
TGTGCCAGCACTCTCAGGGGGAGCAATCAGCCCCAGCATTTT
>TRBV3-1|18|.|TRBD1|TRBJ2-5
CASSQGSQGQGYQETQYF
TGTGCCAGCAGCCAAGGGAGCCAGGGACAGGGGTACCAAGAGACCCAGTACTTC
>TRBV6-4|15|many|TRBD2|TRBJ2-3
CASSREGRHTDTQYF
TGTGCCAGCAGTCGGGAGGGCAGGCACACAGATACGCAGTATTTT
>TRBV28|14|many|.|TRBJ1-6
CASRRDVAKMGLHF
TGTGCCAGCAGAAGGGACGTCGCGAAGATGGGCCTCCACTTT
>TRBV28|14|.|TRBD1|TRBJ1-2
CASNRQGANYGYTF
TGTGCCAGCAACCGACAGGGAGCTAACTATGGCTACACCTTC
>TRBV6-1|12|many|.|TRBJ1-5
CASRHSNQPQHF
TGTGCCAGCCGACACAGCAATCAGCCCCAGCATTTT
>TRBV6-1|15|.|TRBD2|TRBJ2-5
CASSHPSGGEETQYF
TGTGCCAGCAGTCATCCTAGCGGGGGGGAAGAGACCCAGTACTTC
>TRBV2|13|.|.|TRBJ1-2
CASSRRKTDGYTF
TGTGCCAGCAGCAGACGGAAGACGGATGGCTACACCTTC
>TRBV7-6|13|many|.|TRBJ1-1
CASSKGLNTEAFF
TGTGCCAGCAGCAAAGGCCTTAACACTGAAGCTTTCTTT
>TRBV29-1|13|many|.|TRBJ2-5
CSVVPHRQETQYF
TGCAGCGTTGTACCGCACAGGCAAGAGACCCAGTACTTC
>TRBV5-6|14|many|.|TRBJ2-2
CASTLGRNTGELFF
TGTGCCAGCACCCTGGGGCGGAACACCGGGGAGCTGTTTTTT
>TRBV30|15|many|.|TRBJ1-2
CAWSVLGRGGNGYTF
TGTGCCTGGAGTGTATTGGGCAGGGGAGGAAATGGCTACACCTTC
>TRBV15|16|many|.|TRBJ2-3
CATSREGGFGADTQYF
TGTGCCACCAGCAGAGAAGGGGGTTTTGGTGCAGATACGCAGTATTTT
>TRBV7-2|15|many|.|TRBJ2-1
CASSLRGSSYNEQFF
TGTGCCAGCAGTTTACGAGGGTCTTCCTACAATGAGCAGTTCTTC
>TRBV15|16|many|.|TRBJ2-1
CATSKTGSWAYNEQFF
TGTGCCACCAGCAAGACAGGTTCTTGGGCCTACAATGAGCAGTTCTTC